This T cell receptor (beta chain) is drawn from a study of blood T cell repertoires in COVID-19. Assay: immunoSEQ multiplex PCR; the TCRdb copy retains only in-frame clones and omits some. The table lists more than 120,000 clones, approximately 84% of them singletons, with about 2.5% in the top ten. The germline V and J ends were trimmed by 2 bases and 0 bases, with 11 bases remaining between them. The CDR3 is 15 residues long. Germline V lookup: CDR1 MNHNS, CDR2 SASEGT. The sequenced material came from peripheral blood. The TCR was taken from a human donor with acute or convalescent COVID-19. The donor label of this sample is uncertain. This chain joins TRBV6-1 and TRBJ2-7; no clear D. CDR3 nucleotide sequence: TGTGCCAGCAGTGAACTTCCTCCTTACTCCTACGAGCAGTACTTC. It translates to CASSELPPYSYEQYF.